This TCR beta chain was captured in a study of shared clonotypes between healthy human individuals. Study context: Per-donor plates numbered three CD4 naive, three CD4 memory, two CD8 naive and one CD8 memory.

Trimming shortened V by 0 bases and J by 2 bases, and 8 bases separated the two germline ends. The CDR3 is 14 residues long. CDR1 and CDR2 (germline): SGDLS, YYNGEE. Data came from immunoSEQ multiplex PCR; TCRdb stores just in-frame clones and leaves some out. The sample carries approximately 2.4 million clones, approximately 94% recorded once. The receptor was derived from a man aged 18 to 29 in good health. The chain links TRBV9 to TRBJ1-2; D is uncertain. Sequencing was done on a sample of naive CD4+ T cells sorted from blood. Specified subset: CD45RA+ positively selected. CDR3 in amino acids: CASSVDWANYGYTF. The CDR3 DNA sequence: TGTGCCAGCAGCGTAGATTGGGCGAACTATGGCTACACCTTC.